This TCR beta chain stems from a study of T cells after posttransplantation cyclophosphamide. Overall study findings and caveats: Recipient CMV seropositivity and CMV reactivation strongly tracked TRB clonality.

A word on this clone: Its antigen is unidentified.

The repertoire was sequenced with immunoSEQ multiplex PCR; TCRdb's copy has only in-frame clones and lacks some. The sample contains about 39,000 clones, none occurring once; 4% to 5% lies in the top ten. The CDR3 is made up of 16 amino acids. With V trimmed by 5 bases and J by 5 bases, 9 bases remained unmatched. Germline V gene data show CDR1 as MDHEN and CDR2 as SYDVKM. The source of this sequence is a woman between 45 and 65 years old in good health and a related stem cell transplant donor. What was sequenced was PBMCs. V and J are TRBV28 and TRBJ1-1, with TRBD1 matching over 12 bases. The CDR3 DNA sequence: TGTGCCAGCAGTCCTACCGGGACAGGGGGCTGGACTGAAGCTTTCTTT. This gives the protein CASSPTGTGGWTEAFF.